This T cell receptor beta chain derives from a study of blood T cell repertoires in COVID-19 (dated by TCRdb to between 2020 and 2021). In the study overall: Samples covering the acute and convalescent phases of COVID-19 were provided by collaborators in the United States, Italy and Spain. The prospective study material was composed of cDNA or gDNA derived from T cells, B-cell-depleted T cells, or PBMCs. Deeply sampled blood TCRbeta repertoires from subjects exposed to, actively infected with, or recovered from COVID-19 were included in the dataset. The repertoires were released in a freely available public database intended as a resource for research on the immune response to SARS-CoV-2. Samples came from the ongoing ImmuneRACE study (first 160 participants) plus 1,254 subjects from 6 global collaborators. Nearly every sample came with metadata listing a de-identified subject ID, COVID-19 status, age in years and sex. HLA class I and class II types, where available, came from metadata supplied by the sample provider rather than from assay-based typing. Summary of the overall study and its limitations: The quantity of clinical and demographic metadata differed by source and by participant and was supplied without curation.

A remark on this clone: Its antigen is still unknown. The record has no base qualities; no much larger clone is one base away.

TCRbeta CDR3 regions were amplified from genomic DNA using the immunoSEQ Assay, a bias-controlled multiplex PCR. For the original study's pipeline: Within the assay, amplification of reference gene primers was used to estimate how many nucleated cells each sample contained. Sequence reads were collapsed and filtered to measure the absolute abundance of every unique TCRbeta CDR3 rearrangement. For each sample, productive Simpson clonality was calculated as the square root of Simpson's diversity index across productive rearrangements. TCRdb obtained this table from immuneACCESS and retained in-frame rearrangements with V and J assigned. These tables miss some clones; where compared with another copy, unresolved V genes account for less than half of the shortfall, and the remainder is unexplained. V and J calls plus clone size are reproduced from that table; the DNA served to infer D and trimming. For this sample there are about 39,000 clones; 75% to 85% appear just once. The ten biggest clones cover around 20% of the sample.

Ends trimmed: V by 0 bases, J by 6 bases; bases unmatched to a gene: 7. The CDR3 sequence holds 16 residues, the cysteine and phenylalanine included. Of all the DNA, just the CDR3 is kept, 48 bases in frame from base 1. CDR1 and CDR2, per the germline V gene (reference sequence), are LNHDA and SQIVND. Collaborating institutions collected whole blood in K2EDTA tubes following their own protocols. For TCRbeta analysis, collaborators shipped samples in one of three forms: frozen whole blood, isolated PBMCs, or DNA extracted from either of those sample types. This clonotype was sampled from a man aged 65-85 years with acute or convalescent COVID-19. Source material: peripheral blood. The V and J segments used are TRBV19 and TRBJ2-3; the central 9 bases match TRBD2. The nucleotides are TGTGCCAGTAGTATAGATCCGACTAGCGGTTGGGATACGCAGTATTTT. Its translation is CASSIDPTSGWDTQYF.